The present entry profiles one T cell receptor beta chain with its context. Its antigen is still unknown. Blood was sampled at baseline, cycle 4 day 1, and cycle 7 day 1. This sample stems from a study of OX40 agonist ivuxolimab in advanced cancers. About the study: In three patients, partial responses were observed, one with hepatocellular carcinoma and two with cutaneous melanoma. Study-wide results and caveats: The study observed clonal expansion of CD4+ and CD8+ blood T cells by week 6 at 0.1 to 3.0 mg/kg. Several nonresponders also turned out to have low normalized T-cell clonal expansion.

The CDR3 totals 16 residues. CDR1 and CDR2 (germline): LNHDA, SQIVND (reference sequence). Trimming removed 5 bases from V and 2 bases from J, with 16 bases in between. Libraries were prepared by immunoSEQ multiplex PCR; TCRdb keeps only in-frame clonotypes and omits some of them. The sample holds tens of thousands of clones, roughly 86% seen once. The V and J genes are TRBV19 and TRBJ1-5, with D perhaps TRBD1 (6 bases). Specimen: CD4+ or CD8+ T cells sorted from blood, collected in a trial of the OX40 agonist ivuxolimab. This TCR was recovered from an adult with an advanced solid tumor such as melanoma, head and neck, liver or kidney cancer. CDR3: CASSLRTETGNQPQHF. In DNA, the CDR3 is TGTGCCAGTAGTCTCAGGACAGAAACCGGCAATCAGCCCCAGCATTTT.